This T cell receptor (beta chain) was profiled in a study of T cells in Graves' hyperthyroidism and ophthalmopathy. Regarding the study as a whole: In validation, the model predicted ophthalmopathy. These predictions came a median roughly 6 months before onset.

The source material, RNA transcripts, was used to amplify TCR beta CDR3 regions. HTBI primers drove first-round RT-PCR of the TCR CDR3. TCRdb reprocessed the multiplex PCR reads with MiXCR, giving one entry per CDR3 protein. Among more than 450,000 distinct CDR3 sequences listed, approximately 20% were seen once. As to this clonotype: What it recognizes is unknown.

CDR3 length: 15 residues. V was shortened by 1 base and J by 2 bases, with 12 bases between the two germline ends. CDR1 SGHTA and CDR2 FQGNSA come from the germline V gene. Sequencing used blood. The V gene is TRBV7-2, the J gene TRBJ2-7, with no clear D. The source is a man aged 35-49 years with Graves' ophthalmopathy. In DNA form, the CDR3 reads TGTGCCAGCAGCTTAGACCTAATTCCCACCTACGAGCAGTACTTC. This translates into CASSLDLIPTYEQYF.